This TCR beta chain derives from a study of T cell responses to AZD1222 COVID-19 vaccine. Broader study findings: Baseline serology detected seropositivity in only 6 or 7 AZD1222 recipients. Clonal diversity was possibly underestimated, and white British individuals and females predominated among donors. In all cases, repertoires were sampled only after the peak T cell response.

Analyses pooled second doses at about 4 or about 12 weeks. Germline CDR1 MDHEN, CDR2 SYDVKM. After removal of 2 bases from V and 4 bases from J, the junction contained 6 bases not matched to a gene. The CDR3 has 15 residues. The data were produced by immunoSEQ multiplex PCR, yet TCRdb's version contains in-frame clones alone and is incomplete. The top ten clones hold 1.5% to 2% of a sample with roughly 140,000 clones, 75% to 90% of them seen once. This clone was observed a single time. Its target is unknown. The receptor was derived from an adult who received the AZD1222 COVID-19 vaccine. This chain links TRBV28 with TRBJ2-5, with 8 bases lining up with TRBD2. Sequenced here: peripheral blood, sampled 28 days after the second AZD1222 dose. This CDR3 reads CASSLDQTSAETQYF. The CDR3 bases are TGTGCCAGCAGTTTAGATCAGACTAGCGCAGAGACCCAGTACTTC.